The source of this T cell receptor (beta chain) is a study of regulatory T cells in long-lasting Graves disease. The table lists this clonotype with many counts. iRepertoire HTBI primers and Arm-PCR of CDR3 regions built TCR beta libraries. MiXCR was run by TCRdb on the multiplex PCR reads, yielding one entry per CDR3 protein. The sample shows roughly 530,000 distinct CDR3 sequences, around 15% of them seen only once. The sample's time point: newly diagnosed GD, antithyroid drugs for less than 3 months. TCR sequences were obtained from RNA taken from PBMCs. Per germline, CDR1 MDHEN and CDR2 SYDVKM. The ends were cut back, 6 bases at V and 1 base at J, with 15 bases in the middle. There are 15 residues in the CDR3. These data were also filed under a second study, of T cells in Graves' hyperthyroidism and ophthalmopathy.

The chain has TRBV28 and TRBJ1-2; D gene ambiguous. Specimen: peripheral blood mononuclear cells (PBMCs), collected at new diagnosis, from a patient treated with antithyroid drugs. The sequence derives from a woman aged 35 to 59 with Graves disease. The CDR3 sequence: CASSLLVRYNYGYTF. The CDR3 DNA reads TGTGCCAGCAGCCTTCTGGTTAGATATAACTATGGCTACACCTTC.